What follows is one TCR beta chain and its context. How the authors handled the data: Counts of nucleated cells, estimated from reference gene primer amplification, were obtained. Generated by immunoSEQ multiplex PCR, the TCRdb table keeps only in-frame clones and is missing some. Clonal size and the V and J genes are those of that table, whereas D and trimming came from the DNA. The sample lists a few hundred thousand clones, more than 80% occurring once. The sample belongs to a study of blood T cell repertoires in COVID-19. The wider study: Samples came from the United States, Italy and Spain, spanning acute and convalescent COVID-19. T cells, B-cell-depleted T cells, or PBMCs provided the cDNA or gDNA that served as material.

Sequencing was performed on peripheral blood. This TCR derives from a man aged 18 to 29 who had recovered from COVID-19.

CDR3 DNA: TGTGCCAGCAGCTCCAACCCGACGCGGGGGGCCCGCACAGATACGCAGTATTTT. Translated: CASSSNPTRGARTDTQYF. This chain uses TRBV9 with TRBJ2-3; TRBD2 aligns across 8 bases. The length of the CDR3 is 18 residues. V was pared by 4 bases and J by 1 base, with 14 bases of the junction left unmatched. The germline gives CDR1 SGDLS, CDR2 YYNGEE.